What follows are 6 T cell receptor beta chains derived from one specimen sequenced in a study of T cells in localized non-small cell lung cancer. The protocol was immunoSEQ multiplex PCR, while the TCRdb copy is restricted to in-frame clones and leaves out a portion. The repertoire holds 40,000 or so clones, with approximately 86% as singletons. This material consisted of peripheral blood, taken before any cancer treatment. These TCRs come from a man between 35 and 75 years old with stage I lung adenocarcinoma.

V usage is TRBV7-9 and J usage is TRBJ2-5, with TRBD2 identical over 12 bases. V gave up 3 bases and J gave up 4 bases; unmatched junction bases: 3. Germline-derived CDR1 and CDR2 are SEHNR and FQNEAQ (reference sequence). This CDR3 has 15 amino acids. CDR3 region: CASSFRLAGVETQYF. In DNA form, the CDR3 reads TGTGCCAGCAGCTTTCGACTAGCGGGAGTAGAGACCCAGTACTTC. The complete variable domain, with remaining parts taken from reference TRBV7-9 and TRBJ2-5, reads DTGVSQNPRHKITKRGQNVTFRCDPISEHNRLYWYRQTLGQGPEFLTYFQNEAQLEKSRLLSDRFSAERPKGSFSTLEIQRTEQGDSAMYLCASSFRLAGVETQYFGPGTRLLVL.

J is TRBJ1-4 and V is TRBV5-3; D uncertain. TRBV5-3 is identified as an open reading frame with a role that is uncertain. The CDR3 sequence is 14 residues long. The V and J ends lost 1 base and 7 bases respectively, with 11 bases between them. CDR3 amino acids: CARSLWKPSEKLFF. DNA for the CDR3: TGTGCCAGAAGCTTGTGGAAACCCAGTGAAAAACTGTTTTTT.

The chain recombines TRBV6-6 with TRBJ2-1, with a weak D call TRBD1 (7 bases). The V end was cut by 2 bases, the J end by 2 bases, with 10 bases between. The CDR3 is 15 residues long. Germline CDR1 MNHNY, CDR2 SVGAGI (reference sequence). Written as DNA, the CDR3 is TGTGCCAGCAGTTACGGCGGGACAGCCTACAATGAGCAGTTCTTC. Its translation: CASSYGGTAYNEQFF.

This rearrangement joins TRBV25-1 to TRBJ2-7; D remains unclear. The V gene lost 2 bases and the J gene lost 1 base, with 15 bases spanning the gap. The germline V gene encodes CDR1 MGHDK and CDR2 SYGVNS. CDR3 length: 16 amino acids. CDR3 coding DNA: TGTGCCAGCAGTGAAAGACAAGGAGTAAGTTCCTACGAGCAGTACTTC. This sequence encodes CASSERQGVSSYEQYF.

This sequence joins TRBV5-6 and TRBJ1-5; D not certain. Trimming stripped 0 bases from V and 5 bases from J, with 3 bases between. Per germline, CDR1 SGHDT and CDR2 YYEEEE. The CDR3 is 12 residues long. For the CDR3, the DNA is TGTGCCAGCAGCTTGGTAGATCAGCCCCAGCATTTT. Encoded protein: CASSLVDQPQHF.

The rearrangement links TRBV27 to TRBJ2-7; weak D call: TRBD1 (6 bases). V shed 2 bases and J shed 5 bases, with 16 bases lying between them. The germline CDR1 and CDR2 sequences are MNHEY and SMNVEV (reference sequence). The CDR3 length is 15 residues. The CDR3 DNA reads TGTGCCAGCAGTTTAGGTACAGGGAAGTCCCACGAGCAGTACTTC. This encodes CASSLGTGKSHEQYF.